These 20 T cell receptor beta chains were sequenced from one sample in a study of T cells after yellow fever vaccination. TCRdb analysed the 5' RACE reads with MiXCR anew, one entry per CDR3 protein. This table holds some 500,000 distinct CDR3 sequences, roughly 12% found once. Sample: PBMCs, taken on the day of the yellow fever booster vaccination. The receptors originated from a man aged 25-45 years who received the YFV17D yellow fever vaccine.

The V call is TRBV7-9, the J call TRBJ2-5; D call uncertain. Trimming cost V 2 bases and J 5 bases, with 15 bases left between them. Germline CDR1 and CDR2: SEHNR and FQNEAQ (reference sequence). This CDR3 region has 15 residues. The CDR3 DNA reads as TGTGCCAGCAGCTTACGCTCGGGTCTAGACGAGACCCAGTACTTC. This codes for CASSLRSGLDETQYF.

This clonotype was seen only a few times. The chain couples TRBV20-1 to TRBJ2-3; D uncertain. The length of the CDR3 is 9 residues. Trimming left V 7 bases short and J 4 bases short, with 3 bases between. The V gene's germline CDR1 is DFQATT and CDR2 SNEGSKA (reference sequence). CDR3 region: CSGPDTQYF. The CDR3, as DNA: TGCAGTGGCCCAGATACGCAGTATTTT.

The V gene is TRBV9, the J gene TRBJ2-1; D unclear. CDR1 and CDR2 (germline): SGDLS, YYNGEE. There are 11 residues in the CDR3. The ends were cut back, 8 bases at V and 5 bases at J, with 8 bases in the middle. The CDR3 protein is CASGIDNEQFF. For the CDR3, the DNA is TGTGCCAGTGGAATCGACAATGAGCAGTTCTTC.

On this clonotype itself: One junction end disagrees with the germline gene, perhaps due to a read error. The gene calls are TRBV12-3 or TRBV12-4 and TRBJ2-5; D is undetermined. The CDR3 runs to 13 residues. CDR3 protein: CASSLNVQETPYF. The CDR3 DNA follows: TGTGCCAGCAGTTTAAATGTCCAAGAGACCCCGTACTTC.

This clonotype was counted between two and nine times. The chain links TRBV3-1 to TRBJ2-1, with a tentative D call TRBD1 (5 bases). Deletions cut 1 base from V and 0 bases from J, with 16 bases between. This CDR3 has 18 residues. Looked up from germline, CDR1 is LGHDT and CDR2 is YNNKEL (reference sequence). CDR3 residues: CASSQVQTDKNSYNEQFF. CDR3 nucleotide sequence: TGTGCCAGCAGCCAAGTCCAGACGGACAAAAACTCCTACAATGAGCAGTTCTTC.

J is TRBJ2-1 and V is TRBV7-6; possibly TRBD2 for D (5 bases). CDR3 length equals 16 residues. The germline CDR1 and CDR2 sequences are SGHVS and FNYEAQ. Trimming cost V 1 base and J 6 bases, with 16 bases left between them. Here the CDR3 reads CASSLGTSTSVNEQFF. For the CDR3, the DNA is TGTGCCAGCAGCTTAGGGACGAGTACTAGTGTCAATGAGCAGTTCTTC.

The chain has TRBV29-1 and TRBJ2-1, with TRBD2 matching over 7 bases. The germline gives CDR1 SQVTM, CDR2 ANQGSEA. V gave up 6 bases and J gave up 8 bases; unmatched junction bases: 10. The CDR3 has 13 residues. DNA of the CDR3: TGCAGCGTACCTCGGTGGGGGGGTTATGAGCAGTTCTTC. Amino acid sequence: CSVPRWGGYEQFF.

This chain joins TRBV14 and TRBJ2-3; D tentatively fits TRBD1 or TRBD2 (5 bases each). This CDR3 comprises 13 residues. The V gene lost 5 bases and the J gene lost 7 bases, with 13 bases spanning the gap. The V gene's germline CDR1 is SGHDN and CDR2 FVKESK. This CDR3 reads CASSKTGTHTQYF. The CDR3 DNA is TGTGCCAGCAGCAAGACCGGGACCCATACGCAGTATTTT.

The chain uses TRBV7-2 and TRBJ2-7; D is ambiguous. The germline CDR1 and CDR2 sequences are SGHTA and FQGNSA. The CDR3 runs to 13 residues. V was cut by 2 bases and J by 2 bases, with 7 bases left in between. The CDR3 loop reads CASSLRKAYEQYF. The CDR3 nucleotides are TGTGCCAGCAGCTTAAGAAAAGCCTACGAGCAGTACTTC.

The V and J genes are TRBV6-1 and TRBJ2-7, with D tentatively TRBD1 (5 bases). The CDR3 extends over 14 amino acids. Trimming left V 3 bases short and J 4 bases short, with 13 bases between. Per the germline V gene, CDR1 is MNHNS and CDR2 is SASEGT. CDR3 in DNA: TGTGCCAGCAGTGAGGTGACAGCAGCATACGAGCAGTACTTC. This sequence encodes CASSEVTAAYEQYF.

V gene TRBV4-3 combines with J gene TRBJ2-7, with D possibly matching TRBD1 (6 bases). The CDR3 covers 16 residues. CDR1 and CDR2 (germline): LGHNA, YSLEER. V was trimmed by 1 base and J by 2 bases, leaving 15 bases between them. The CDR3 nucleotides read TGCGCCAGCAGCCAAGGTTTTAGGGGGAACGCCTACGAGCAGTACTTC. Amino acid sequence: CASSQGFRGNAYEQYF.

This clonotype turned up a few times. This chain links TRBV29-1 with TRBJ1-2; unclear D gene. Looked up from germline, CDR1 is SQVTM and CDR2 is ANQGSEA. The CDR3 covers 14 residues. Trimming cost V 0 bases and J 7 bases, with 15 bases left between them. CDR3: CSVEDLQRRPGYTF. CDR3 nucleotides: TGCAGCGTTGAAGATCTTCAACGTCGGCCTGGCTACACCTTC.

There are a few counts of this clonotype. The chain recombines TRBV6-2 or TRBV6-3 with TRBJ2-5, with TRBD1 matching over 9 bases. The germline V gene has CDR1 MNHEY and CDR2 SVGEGT. The CDR3 length is 17 residues. J lost 5 bases, V lost 5 bases, and 15 bases had no gene match. CDR3 coding DNA: TGTGCCAGCAGTAGATTACGGACAGGGGAGGTGAGGGAGACCCAGTACTTC. This codes for CASSRLRTGEVRETQYF.

V gene TRBV20-1 combines with J gene TRBJ1-4; D not certain. Germline V CDR1 and CDR2: DFQATT, SNEGSKA (reference sequence). V lost 0 bases, J lost 7 bases, and 12 bases lay in between. CDR3 length: 14 amino acids. CDR3 nucleotide sequence: TGCAGTGCTAGAGAAGGAACGAAGGCTGAAAAACTGTTTTTT. This sequence encodes CSAREGTKAEKLFF.

This clonotype was counted between two and nine times. The gene calls are TRBV28 and TRBJ2-4, with D hard to call. V gave up 6 bases and J gave up 4 bases, with 16 bases separating them. Germline lookup yields CDR1 MDHEN and CDR2 SYDVKM. The CDR3 is 15 residues long. CDR3 DNA: TGTGCCAGCAGCCGAACCCTGACTGGTAAAAACATTCAGTACTTC. It is translated as CASSRTLTGKNIQYF.

This clonotype was detected a few times. The V call is TRBV3-1, the J call TRBJ2-7; 10 bases agree with TRBD2. V trimming: 4 bases; J trimming: 5 bases; junction bases outside the gene matches: 11. The CDR3 extends over 16 amino acids. CDR1 LGHDT and CDR2 YNNKEL come from the germline V gene (reference sequence). CDR3 DNA: TGTGCCAGCAGCCCCTTAACTAGCGGGAACTTGAACGAGCAGTACTTC. It translates to CASSPLTSGNLNEQYF.

There are a few counts of this clonotype. The rearrangement uses TRBV20-1 and TRBJ2-5, with a weak D call TRBD2 (7 bases). CDR1 and CDR2 from the germline V gene are DFQATT and SNEGSKA (reference sequence). Trimming removed 8 bases from V and 7 bases from J, with 23 bases in between. The CDR3 covers 14 residues. The CDR3 here is CSCPRGLAEGTQYF. In DNA, the CDR3 is TGCAGTTGCCCCCGGGGGCTAGCGGAGGGGACCCAGTACTTC.

The gene calls are TRBV9 and TRBJ1-6, with D perhaps TRBD1 (6 bases). The V end was cut by 3 bases, the J end by 0 bases, with 10 bases between. CDR3 length: 16 amino acids. The V gene's germline CDR1 is SGDLS and CDR2 YYNGEE. CDR3 sequence reads: CASSADSRSYNSPLHF. CDR3 DNA sequence: TGTGCCAGCAGCGCGGACAGTCGCTCCTATAATTCACCCCTCCACTTT.

This clonotype came up a few times. The CDR3 sequence is CASNEAGVAYEQYF. As DNA, the CDR3 is TGTGCCAGCAACGAAGCGGGAGTAGCCTACGAGCAGTACTTC. The chain couples TRBV6-2 or TRBV6-3 to TRBJ2-7; 8 bases map to TRBD2. The CDR3 spans 14 residues. The J segment lost 2 bases and the V segment lost 7 bases, leaving 7 bases of the junction unmatched. Germline V lookup: CDR1 MNHEY, CDR2 SVGEGT.

The gene calls are TRBV5-5 and TRBJ1-4; 7 bases fit TRBD1. This CDR3 has 14 residues. CDR1 SGHKS and CDR2 YYEKEE come from the germline V gene (reference sequence). With 4 bases clipped from V and 4 bases from J, the junction kept 4 bases outside the gene matches. The CDR3 here is CASSMGQLNEKLFF. Here the CDR3 DNA reads TGTGCCAGCAGCATGGGACAGCTTAATGAAAAACTGTTTTTT.